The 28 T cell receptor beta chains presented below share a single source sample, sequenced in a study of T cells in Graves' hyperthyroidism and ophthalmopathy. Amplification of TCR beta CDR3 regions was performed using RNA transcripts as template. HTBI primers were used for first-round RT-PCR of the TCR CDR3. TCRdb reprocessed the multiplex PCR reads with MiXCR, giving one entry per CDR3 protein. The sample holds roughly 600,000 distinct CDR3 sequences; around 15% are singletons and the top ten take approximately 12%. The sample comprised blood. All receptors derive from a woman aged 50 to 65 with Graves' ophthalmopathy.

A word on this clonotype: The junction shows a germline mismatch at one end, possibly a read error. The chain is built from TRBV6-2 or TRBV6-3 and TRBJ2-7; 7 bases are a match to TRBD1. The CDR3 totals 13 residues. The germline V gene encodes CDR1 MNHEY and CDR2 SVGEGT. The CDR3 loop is CASNRPGQTERYF. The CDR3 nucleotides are TGTGCCAGCAACCGACCGGGACAGACAGAGCGGTACTTC.

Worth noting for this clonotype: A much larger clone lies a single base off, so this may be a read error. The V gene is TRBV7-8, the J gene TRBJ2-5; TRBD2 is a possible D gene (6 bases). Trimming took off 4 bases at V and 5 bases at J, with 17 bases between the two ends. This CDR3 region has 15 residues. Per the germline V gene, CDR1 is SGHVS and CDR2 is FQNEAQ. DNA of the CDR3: TGTGCCAGCAGCTCCCCGGCGAGCCGGGGGGAGACCCAGTACTTC. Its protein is CASSSPASRGETQYF.

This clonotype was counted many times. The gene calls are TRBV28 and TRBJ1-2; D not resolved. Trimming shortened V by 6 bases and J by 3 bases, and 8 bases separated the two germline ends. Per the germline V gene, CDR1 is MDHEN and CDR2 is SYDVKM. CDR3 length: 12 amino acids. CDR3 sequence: CASRRYDYGYTF. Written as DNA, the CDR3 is TGTGCCAGCAGAAGATACGACTATGGCTACACCTTC.

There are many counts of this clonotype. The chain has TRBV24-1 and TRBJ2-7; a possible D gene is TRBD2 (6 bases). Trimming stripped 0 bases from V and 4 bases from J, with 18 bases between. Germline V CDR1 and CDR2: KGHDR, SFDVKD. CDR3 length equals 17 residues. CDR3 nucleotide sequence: TGTGCCACCAGTGATTTGGGGGACTTAAATCGGGTTTACGAGCAGTACTTC. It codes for CATSDLGDLNRVYEQYF.

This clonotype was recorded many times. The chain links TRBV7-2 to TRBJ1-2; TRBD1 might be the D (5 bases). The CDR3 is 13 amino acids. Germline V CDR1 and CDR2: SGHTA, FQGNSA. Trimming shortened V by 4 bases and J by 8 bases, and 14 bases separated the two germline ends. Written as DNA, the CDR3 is TGTGCCAGCAGCTCTCAGGGAATTGGGGGCTACACCTTC. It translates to CASSSQGIGGYTF.

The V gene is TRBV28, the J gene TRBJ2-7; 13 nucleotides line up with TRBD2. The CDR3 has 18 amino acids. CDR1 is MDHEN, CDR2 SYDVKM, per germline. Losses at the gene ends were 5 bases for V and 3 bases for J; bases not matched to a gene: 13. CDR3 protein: CASSTPLAGGPVDYEQYF. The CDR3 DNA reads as TGTGCCAGCAGTACCCCACTAGCGGGAGGGCCTGTCGACTACGAGCAGTACTTC. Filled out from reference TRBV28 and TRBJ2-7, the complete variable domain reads DVKVTQSSRYLVKRTGEKVFLECVQDMDHENMFWYRQDPGLGLRLIYFSYDVKMKEKGDIPEGYSVSREKKERFSLILESASTNQTSMYLCASSTPLAGGPVDYEQYFGPGTRLTVT.

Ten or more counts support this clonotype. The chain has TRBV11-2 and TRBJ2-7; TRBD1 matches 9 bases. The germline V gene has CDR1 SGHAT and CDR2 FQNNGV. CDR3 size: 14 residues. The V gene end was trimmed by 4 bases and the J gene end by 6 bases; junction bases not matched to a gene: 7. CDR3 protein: CASSSDRGIIEQYF. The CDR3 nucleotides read TGTGCCAGCAGCTCTGACAGGGGGATCATCGAGCAGTACTTC.

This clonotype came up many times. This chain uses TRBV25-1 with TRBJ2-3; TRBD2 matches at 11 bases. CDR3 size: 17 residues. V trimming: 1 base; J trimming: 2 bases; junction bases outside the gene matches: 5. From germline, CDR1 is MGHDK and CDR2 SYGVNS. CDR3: CASSELGLAATTDTQYF. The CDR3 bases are TGTGCCAGCAGTGAATTGGGACTAGCGGCGACCACAGATACGCAGTATTTT.

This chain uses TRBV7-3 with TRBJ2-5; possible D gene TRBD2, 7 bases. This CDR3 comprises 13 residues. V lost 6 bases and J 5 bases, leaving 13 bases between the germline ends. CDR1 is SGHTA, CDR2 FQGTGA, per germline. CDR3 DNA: TGTGCCAGCAGTTCAGGGGAGGGCGAGACCCAGTACTTC. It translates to CASSSGEGETQYF.

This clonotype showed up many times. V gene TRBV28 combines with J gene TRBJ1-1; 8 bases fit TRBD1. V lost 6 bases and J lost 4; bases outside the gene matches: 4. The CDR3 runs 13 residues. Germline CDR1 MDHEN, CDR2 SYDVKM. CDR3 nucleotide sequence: TGTGCCAGCAGGTACACAGGGGGCACTGAAGCTTTCTTT. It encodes CASRYTGGTEAFF.

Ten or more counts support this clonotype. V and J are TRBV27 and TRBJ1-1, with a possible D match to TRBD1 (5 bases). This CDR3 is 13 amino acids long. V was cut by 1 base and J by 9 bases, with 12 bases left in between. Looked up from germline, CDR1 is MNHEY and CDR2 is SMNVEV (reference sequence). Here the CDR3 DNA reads TGTGCCAGCAGTTTATTCGGAGGGGAGAAAGCTTTCTTT. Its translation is CASSLFGGEKAFF.

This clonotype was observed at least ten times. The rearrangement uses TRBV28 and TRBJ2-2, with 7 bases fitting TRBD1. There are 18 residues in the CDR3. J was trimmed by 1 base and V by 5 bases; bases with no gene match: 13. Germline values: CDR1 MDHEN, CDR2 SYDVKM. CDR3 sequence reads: CASSELGTVAENTGELFF. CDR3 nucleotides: TGTGCCAGCAGTGAACTCGGGACAGTCGCGGAGAACACCGGGGAGCTGTTTTTT.

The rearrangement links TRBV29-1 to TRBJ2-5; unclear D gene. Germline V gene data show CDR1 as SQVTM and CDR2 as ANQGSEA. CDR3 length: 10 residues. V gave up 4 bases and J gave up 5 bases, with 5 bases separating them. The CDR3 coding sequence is TGCAGCGTTGCCGTCGAGACCCAGTACTTC. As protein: CSVAVETQYF.

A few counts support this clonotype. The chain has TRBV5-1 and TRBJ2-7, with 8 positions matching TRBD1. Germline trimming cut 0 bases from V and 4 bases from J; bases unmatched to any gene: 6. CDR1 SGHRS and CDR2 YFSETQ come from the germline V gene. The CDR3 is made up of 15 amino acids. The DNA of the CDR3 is TGCGCCAGCAGCTTGGTGGCAGGGGGCGATTACGAGCAGTACTTC. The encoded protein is CASSLVAGGDYEQYF. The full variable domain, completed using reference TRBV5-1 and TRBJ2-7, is KAGVTQTPRYLIKTRGQQVTLSCSPISGHRSVSWYQQTPGQGLQFLFEYFSETQRNKGNFPGRFSGRQFSNSRSEMNVSTLELGDSALYLCASSLVAGGDYEQYFGPGTRLTVT.

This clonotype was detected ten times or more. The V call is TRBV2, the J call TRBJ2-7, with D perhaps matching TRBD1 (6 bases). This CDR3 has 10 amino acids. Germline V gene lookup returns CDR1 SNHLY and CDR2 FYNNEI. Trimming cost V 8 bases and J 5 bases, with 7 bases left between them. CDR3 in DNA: TGTGCCAGCTCAGGGGACGAGCAGTACTTC. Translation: CASSGDEQYF.

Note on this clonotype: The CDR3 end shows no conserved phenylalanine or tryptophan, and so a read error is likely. CDR3 in amino acids: CSATRDRGEETQYL. Written as DNA, the CDR3 is TGCAGTGCTACCAGGGACAGGGGTGAAGAGACCCAGTACCTC. The V and J genes are TRBV20-1 and TRBJ2-5; 10 positions match TRBD1. V lost 4 bases and J lost 3; bases outside the gene matches: 5. Per the germline V gene, CDR1 is DFQATT and CDR2 is SNEGSKA (reference sequence). The CDR3 is made up of 14 amino acids.

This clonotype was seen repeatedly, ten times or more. CDR3 DNA sequence: TGTGCCAGCAGCCAAGTTTTAGGTCAGCCCCAGCATTTT. This encodes CASSQVLGQPQHF. The chain couples TRBV3-1 to TRBJ1-5, with no clear D. The CDR3 totals 13 residues. CDR1 and CDR2 from the germline V gene are LGHDT and YNNKEL (reference sequence). With 1 base removed from V and 6 bases from J, the gap between germline ends came to 7 bases.

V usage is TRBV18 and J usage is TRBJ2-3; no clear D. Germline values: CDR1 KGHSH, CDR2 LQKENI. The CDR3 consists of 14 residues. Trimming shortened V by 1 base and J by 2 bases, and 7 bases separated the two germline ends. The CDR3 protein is CASSPRVYTDTQYF. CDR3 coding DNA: TGTGCCAGCTCACCACGGGTCTACACAGATACGCAGTATTTT.

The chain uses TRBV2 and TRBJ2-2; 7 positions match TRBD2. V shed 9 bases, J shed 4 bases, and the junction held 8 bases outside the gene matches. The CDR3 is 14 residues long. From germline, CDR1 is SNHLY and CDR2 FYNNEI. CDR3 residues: CASRGGTPTGELFF. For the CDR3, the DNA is TGTGCCAGTCGCGGGGGAACCCCCACCGGGGAGCTGTTTTTT.

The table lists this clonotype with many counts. The CDR3 reads CASSPRSKRGSYEQYF. The CDR3 nucleotides are TGTGCCAGCTCACCAAGGTCGAAGCGGGGGAGCTACGAGCAGTACTTC. J is TRBJ2-7 and V is TRBV18; 8 nucleotides match TRBD2. CDR3 size: 16 residues. Germline V lookup: CDR1 KGHSH, CDR2 LQKENI. Trimming cost V 2 bases and J 3 bases; bases outside gene matches: 9.

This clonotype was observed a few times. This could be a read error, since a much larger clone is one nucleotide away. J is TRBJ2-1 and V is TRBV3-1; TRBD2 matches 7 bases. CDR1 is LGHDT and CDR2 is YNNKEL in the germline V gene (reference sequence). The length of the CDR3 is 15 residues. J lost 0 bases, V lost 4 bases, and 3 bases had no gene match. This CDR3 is CASSPTSNSYNEQFF. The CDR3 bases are TGTGCCAGCAGCCCGACTAGCAACTCCTACAATGAGCAGTTCTTC.

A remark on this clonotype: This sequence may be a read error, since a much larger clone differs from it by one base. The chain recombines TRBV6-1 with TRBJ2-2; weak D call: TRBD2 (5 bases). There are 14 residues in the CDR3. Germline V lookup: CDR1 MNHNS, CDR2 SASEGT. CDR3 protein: CASSPWADTGELSF. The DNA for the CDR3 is TGTGCCAGCAGTCCCTGGGCAGACACCGGGGAGCTGTCTTTT.

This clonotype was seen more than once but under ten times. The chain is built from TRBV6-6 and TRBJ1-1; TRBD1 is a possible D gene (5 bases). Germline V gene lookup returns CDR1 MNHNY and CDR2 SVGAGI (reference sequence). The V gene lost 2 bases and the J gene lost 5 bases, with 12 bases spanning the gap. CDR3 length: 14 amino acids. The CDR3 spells CASSYNKGWTEAFF. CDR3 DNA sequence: TGTGCCAGCAGTTACAATAAGGGGTGGACTGAAGCTTTCTTT.

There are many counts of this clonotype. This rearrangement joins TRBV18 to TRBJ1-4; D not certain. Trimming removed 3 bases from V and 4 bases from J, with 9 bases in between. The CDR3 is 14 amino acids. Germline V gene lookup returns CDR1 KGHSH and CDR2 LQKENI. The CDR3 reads CASSPTVGNEKLFF. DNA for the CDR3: TGTGCCAGCTCACCCACGGTTGGTAATGAAAAACTGTTTTTT.

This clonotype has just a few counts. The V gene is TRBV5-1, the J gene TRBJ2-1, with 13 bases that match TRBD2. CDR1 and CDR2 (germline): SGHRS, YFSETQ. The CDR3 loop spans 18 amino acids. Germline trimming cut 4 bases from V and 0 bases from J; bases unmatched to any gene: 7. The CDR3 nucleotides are TGCGCCAGCAGCACCGGGACTAGCGGGATAAGCTCCTACAATGAGCAGTTCTTC. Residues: CASSTGTSGISSYNEQFF.

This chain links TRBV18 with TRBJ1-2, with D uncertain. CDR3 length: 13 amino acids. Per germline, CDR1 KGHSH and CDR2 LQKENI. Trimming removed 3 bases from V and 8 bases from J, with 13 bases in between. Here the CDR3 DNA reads TGTGCCAGCTCACCGACGGGTCCGGAAGGCTACACCTTC. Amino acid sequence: CASSPTGPEGYTF.

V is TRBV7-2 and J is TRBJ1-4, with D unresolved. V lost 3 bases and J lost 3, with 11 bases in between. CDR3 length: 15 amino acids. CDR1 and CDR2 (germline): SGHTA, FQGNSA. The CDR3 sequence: CASSFHDGANEKLFF. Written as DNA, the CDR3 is TGTGCCAGCAGCTTCCATGACGGGGCTAATGAAAAACTGTTTTTT.

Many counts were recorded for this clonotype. The CDR3, as DNA: TGTGCCAGCAGCTTAACAGCCGGGAGCTACGAGCAGTACTTC. It is translated as CASSLTAGSYEQYF. The chain joins TRBV7-2 to TRBJ2-7; a possible D gene is TRBD2 (6 bases). V was shortened by 2 bases and J by 3 bases, with 11 bases between the two germline ends. The CDR3 sequence is 14 residues long. The germline CDR1 and CDR2 sequences are SGHTA and FQGNSA.